Detailed here is one T cell receptor beta chain. The data originate from a study of blood T cell repertoires in COVID-19. Study in general: PBMCs, B-cell-depleted T cells, or T cells provided the cDNA or gDNA that made up the material.

Seattle patients were enrolled while actively infected and followed longitudinally. Using immunoSEQ multiplex PCR, the repertoire was profiled, and TCRdb retains in-frame clones only, with some absent. The sample includes 150,000 or so clones, approximately 86% of them seen just once. After removal of 5 bases from V and 15 bases from J, the junction contained 6 bases not matched to a gene. The CDR3 loop spans 12 amino acids. Germline assignment: CDR1 MDHEN and CDR2 SYDVKM. The chain carries TRBV28 and TRBJ2-1; 11 nucleotides agree with TRBD2. The sequenced material came from peripheral blood. This TCR was recovered from a woman in her forties with COVID-19, enrolled during active disease. The CDR3 region has the DNA TGTGCCAGCAGTATACTAGCGGGAGAAAGGTTCTTC. Translated, it gives CASSILAGERFF.